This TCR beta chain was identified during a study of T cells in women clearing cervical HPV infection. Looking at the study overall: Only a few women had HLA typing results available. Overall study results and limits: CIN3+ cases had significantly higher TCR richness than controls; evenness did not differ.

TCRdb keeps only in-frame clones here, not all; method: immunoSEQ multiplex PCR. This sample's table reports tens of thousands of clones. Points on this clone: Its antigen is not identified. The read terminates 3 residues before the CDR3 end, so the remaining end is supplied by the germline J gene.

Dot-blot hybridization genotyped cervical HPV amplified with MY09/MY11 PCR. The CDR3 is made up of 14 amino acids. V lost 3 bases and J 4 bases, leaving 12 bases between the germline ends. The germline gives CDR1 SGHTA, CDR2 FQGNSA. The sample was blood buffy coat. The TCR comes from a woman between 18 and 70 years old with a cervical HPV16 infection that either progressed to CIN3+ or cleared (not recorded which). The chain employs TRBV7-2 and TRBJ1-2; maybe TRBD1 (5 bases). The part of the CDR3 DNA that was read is TGTGCCAGCAGCTTCAAACCAGGGAGCTATGGC. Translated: CASSFKPGSYG. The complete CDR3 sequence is CASSFKPGSYGYTF.